This TCR beta chain was captured in a study of shared clonotypes between healthy human individuals. The germline gives CDR1 SGHTA, CDR2 FQGNSA. V dropped 5 bases and J dropped 1 base, with 11 bases sitting between them. The CDR3 is 14 residues long. TCRdb keeps only in-frame clones here, not all; method: immunoSEQ multiplex PCR. The sample holds 2,500,000 or so clones, over 85% seen once. The sequence derives from a man aged 18 to 30 in good health. This chain connects TRBV7-2 to TRBJ2-5; the D is unclear. Sequencing input: naive CD4+ T cells sorted from blood. Documented subset: CD45RA+ positively selected. The CDR3 nucleotides are TGTGCCAGCAGCCCCGGAGTGGCCCAAGAGACCCAGTACTTC. Encoded protein: CASSPGVAQETQYF.